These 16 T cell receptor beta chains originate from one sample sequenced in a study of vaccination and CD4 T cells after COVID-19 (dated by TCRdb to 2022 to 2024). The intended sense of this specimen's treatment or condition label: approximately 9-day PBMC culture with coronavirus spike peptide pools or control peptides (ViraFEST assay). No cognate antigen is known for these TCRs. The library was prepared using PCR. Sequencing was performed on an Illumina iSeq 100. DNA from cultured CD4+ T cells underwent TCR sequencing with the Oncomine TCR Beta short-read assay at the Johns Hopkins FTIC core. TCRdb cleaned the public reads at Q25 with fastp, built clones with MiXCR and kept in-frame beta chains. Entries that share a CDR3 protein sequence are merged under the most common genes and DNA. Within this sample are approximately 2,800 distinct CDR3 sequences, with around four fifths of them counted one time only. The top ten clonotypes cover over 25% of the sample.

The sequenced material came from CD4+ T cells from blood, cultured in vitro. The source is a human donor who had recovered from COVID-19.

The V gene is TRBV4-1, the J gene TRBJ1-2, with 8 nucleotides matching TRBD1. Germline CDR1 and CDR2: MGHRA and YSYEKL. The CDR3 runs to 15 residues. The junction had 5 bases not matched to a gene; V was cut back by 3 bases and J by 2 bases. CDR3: CASSHLDRANYGYTF. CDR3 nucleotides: TGCGCCAGCAGCCACCTGGACAGGGCCAACTATGGCTACACCTTC.

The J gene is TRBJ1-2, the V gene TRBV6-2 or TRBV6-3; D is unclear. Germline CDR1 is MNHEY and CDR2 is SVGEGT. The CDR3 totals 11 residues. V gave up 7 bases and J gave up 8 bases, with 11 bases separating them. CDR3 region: CASNQGTGYTF. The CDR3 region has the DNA TGTGCCAGCAATCAAGGTACGGGCTACACCTTC.

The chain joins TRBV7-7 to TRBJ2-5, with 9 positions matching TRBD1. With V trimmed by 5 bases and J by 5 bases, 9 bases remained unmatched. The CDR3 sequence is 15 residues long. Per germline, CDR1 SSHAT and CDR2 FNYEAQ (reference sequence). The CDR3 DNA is TGTGCCAGCAGCCCGGCCGGGACAGGGAGGGAGACCCAGTACTTC. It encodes CASSPAGTGRETQYF.

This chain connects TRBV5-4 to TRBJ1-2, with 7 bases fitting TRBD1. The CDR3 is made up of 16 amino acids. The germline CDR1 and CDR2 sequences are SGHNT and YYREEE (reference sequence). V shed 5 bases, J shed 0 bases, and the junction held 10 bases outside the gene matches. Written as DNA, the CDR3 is TGTGCCAGCAGACCAGGGACAGCCTCCCCTAACTATGGCTACACCTTC. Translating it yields CASRPGTASPNYGYTF.

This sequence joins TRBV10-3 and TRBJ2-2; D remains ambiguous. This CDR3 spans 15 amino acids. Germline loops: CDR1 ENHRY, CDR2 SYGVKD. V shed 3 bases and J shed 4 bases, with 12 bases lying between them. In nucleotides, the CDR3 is TGTGCCATCAGTGATCTGGGTGGTGTCACCGGGGAGCTGTTTTTT. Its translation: CAISDLGGVTGELFF.

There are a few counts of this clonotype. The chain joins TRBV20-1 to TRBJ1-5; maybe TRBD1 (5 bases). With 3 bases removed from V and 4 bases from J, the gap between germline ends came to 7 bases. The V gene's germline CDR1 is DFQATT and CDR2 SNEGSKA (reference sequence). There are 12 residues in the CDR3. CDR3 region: CSARGPNQPQHF. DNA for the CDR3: TGCAGTGCTAGGGGGCCGAATCAGCCCCAGCATTTT.

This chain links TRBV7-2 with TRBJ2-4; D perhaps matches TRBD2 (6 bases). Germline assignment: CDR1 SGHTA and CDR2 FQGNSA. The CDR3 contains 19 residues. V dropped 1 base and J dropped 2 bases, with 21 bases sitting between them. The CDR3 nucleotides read TGTGCCAGCAGCTTAGGTCCCAGGGAGGACTTCCCTCCCAAAAACATTCAGTACTTC. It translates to CASSLGPREDFPPKNIQYF.

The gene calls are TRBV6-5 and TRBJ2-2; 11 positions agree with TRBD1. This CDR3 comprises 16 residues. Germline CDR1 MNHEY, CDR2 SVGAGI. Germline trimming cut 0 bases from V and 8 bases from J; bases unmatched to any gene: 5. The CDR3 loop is CASSYSRTGGLGELFF. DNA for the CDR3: TGTGCCAGCAGTTACTCTAGGACAGGGGGCCTAGGGGAGCTGTTTTTT.

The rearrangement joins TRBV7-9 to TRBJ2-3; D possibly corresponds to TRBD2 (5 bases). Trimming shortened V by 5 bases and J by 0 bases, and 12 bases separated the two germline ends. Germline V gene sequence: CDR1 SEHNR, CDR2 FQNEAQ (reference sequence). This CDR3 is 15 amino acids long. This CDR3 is CASSELGSSTDTQYF. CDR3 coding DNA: TGTGCCAGCAGCGAACTAGGTTCTAGCACAGATACGCAGTATTTT.

The CDR3 DNA sequence: TGTGCCAGCAATATCATAGAGAATCAGCCCCAGCATTTT. Translated, it gives CASNIIENQPQHF. V usage is TRBV2 and J usage is TRBJ1-5; D remains unclear. Germline V gene sequence: CDR1 SNHLY, CDR2 FYNNEI. V dropped 7 bases and J dropped 4 bases, with 11 bases sitting between them. The CDR3 is 13 residues long.

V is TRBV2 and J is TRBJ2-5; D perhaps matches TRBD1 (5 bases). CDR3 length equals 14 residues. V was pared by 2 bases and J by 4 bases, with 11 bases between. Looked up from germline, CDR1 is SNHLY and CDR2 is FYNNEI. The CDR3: CASSESVQGETQYF. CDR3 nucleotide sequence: TGTGCCAGCAGTGAATCGGTTCAGGGAGAGACCCAGTACTTC.

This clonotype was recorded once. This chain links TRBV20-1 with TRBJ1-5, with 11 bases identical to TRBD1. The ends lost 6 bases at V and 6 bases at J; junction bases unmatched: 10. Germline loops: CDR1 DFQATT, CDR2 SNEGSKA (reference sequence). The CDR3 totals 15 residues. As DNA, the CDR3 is TGCAGTGCGGATGGGGGACAGGGGGTGGGTCAGCCCCAGCATTTT. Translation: CSADGGQGVGQPQHF.

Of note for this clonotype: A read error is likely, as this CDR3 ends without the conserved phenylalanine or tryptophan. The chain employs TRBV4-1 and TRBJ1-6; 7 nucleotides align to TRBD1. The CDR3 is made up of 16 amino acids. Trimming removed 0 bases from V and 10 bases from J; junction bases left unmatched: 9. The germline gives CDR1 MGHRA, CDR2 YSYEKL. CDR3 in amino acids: CASSQETGIVGSPLHS. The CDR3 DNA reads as TGCGCCAGCAGCCAAGAGACAGGGATTGTTGGATCACCCCTCCACTCT.

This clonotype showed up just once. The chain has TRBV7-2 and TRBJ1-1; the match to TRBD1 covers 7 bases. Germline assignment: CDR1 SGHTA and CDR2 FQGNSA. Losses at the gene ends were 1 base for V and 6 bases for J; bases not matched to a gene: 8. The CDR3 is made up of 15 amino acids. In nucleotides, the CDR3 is TGTGCCAGCAGCTTAGGCGGGGGACAGTTAGCTGAAGCTTTCTTT. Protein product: CASSLGGGQLAEAFF.

The CDR3 DNA is TGCGCCAGCAGCCTTGGGGTTGCGGCAGGGGGCATGAACACTGAAGCTTTCTTT. This gives the protein CASSLGVAAGGMNTEAFF. The V gene is TRBV23-1, the J gene TRBJ1-1; the match to TRBD1 covers 8 bases. TRBV23-1 is designated an ORF whose function remains uncertain. The CDR3 totals 18 residues. The junction had 15 bases not matched to a gene; V was cut back by 6 bases and J by 0 bases.

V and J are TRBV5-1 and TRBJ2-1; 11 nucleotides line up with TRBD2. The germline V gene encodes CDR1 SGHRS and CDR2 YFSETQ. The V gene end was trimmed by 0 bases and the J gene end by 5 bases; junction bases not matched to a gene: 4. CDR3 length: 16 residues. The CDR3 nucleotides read TGCGCCAGCAGCTTGGGATCTAGCGGGGGGCACAATGAGCAGTTCTTC. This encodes CASSLGSSGGHNEQFF.